The 9 T cell receptor beta chains below come from one sample, sequenced in a study of shared clonotypes between healthy human individuals. Repertoires were generated with immunoSEQ multiplex PCR, while TCRdb's copy carries only in-frame clones and drops some. The sample carries 2 million to 2.5 million clones, around 95% recorded once. The sequenced material came from naive CD4+ T cells sorted from blood. The subset is: CD45RA+ positively selected. The source is a man between 18 and 35 years old in good health.

The rearrangement joins TRBV10-3 to TRBJ2-2, with 8 bases identical to TRBD1. This CDR3 contains 14 residues. Germline CDR1 ENHRY, CDR2 SYGVKD. Germline trimming cut 9 bases from V and 3 bases from J; bases unmatched to any gene: 6. The CDR3 spells CAINRGKDTGELFF. As DNA, the CDR3 is TGTGCCATAAACAGGGGGAAGGACACCGGGGAGCTGTTTTTT.

This clone has just one count. The rearrangement links TRBV5-1 to TRBJ2-3, with D unclear. Germline-derived CDR1 and CDR2 are SGHRS and YFSETQ. V lost 0 bases, J lost 10 bases, and 12 bases lay in between. This CDR3 region has 13 residues. The CDR3 sequence is CASSLAGLSSQYF. The CDR3 DNA follows: TGCGCCAGCAGCTTGGCGGGTTTAAGTTCGCAGTATTTT.

The CDR3 here is CASGLDTPGSGATQYF. The CDR3 DNA follows: TGTGCTAGTGGTTTGGACACTCCGGGGAGCGGGGCTACGCAGTATTTT. The V gene is TRBV12-5, the J gene TRBJ2-3; TRBD2 matches 7 bases. The V segment lost 1 base and the J segment 8 bases; nucleotides outside the gene matches: 12. The CDR3 extends over 16 amino acids. Germline lookup yields CDR1 LGHNT and CDR2 FRNRAP.

J is TRBJ1-2 and V is TRBV2; the D is unclear. CDR1 and CDR2 from the germline V gene are SNHLY and FYNNEI. With 4 bases removed from V and 6 bases from J, the gap between germline ends came to 12 bases. CDR3 length: 13 amino acids. The CDR3 here is CASSAGRKNGYTF. In DNA form, the CDR3 reads TGTGCCAGCAGTGCGGGAAGGAAGAATGGCTACACCTTC. The variable domain in full, with the rest retrieved from reference TRBV2 and TRBJ1-2, is EPEVTQTPSHQVTQMGQEVILRCVPISNHLYFYWYRQILGQKVEFLVSFYNNEISEKSEIFDDQFSVERPDGSNFTLKIRSTKLEDSAMYFCASSAGRKNGYTFGSGTRLTVV.

The rearrangement links TRBV14 to TRBJ2-7; perhaps D is TRBD1 or TRBD2 (6 bases each). V lost 2 bases to trimming and J lost 2 bases, with 13 bases between them. The V gene's germline CDR1 is SGHDN and CDR2 FVKESK. The length of the CDR3 is 15 residues. The CDR3 protein is CASSQFRGGPYEQYF. CDR3 nucleotide sequence: TGTGCCAGCAGCCAATTCAGGGGAGGCCCCTACGAGCAGTACTTC.

This clone was seen only a few times. The chain links TRBV11-1 to TRBJ1-1, with D maybe TRBD1 (6 bases). This CDR3 contains 13 residues. Trimming took off 7 bases at V and 2 bases at J, with 11 bases between the two ends. Germline CDR1 and CDR2: SGHAT and FQDESV (reference sequence). The CDR3 is CASNYRENTEAFF. The CDR3 region has the DNA TGTGCCAGCAACTACAGGGAAAACACTGAAGCTTTCTTT.

This chain uses TRBV5-4 with TRBJ2-2; no clear D gene. With 0 bases removed from V and 3 bases from J, the gap between germline ends came to 12 bases. CDR1 and CDR2 (germline): SGHNT, YYREEE (reference sequence). The CDR3 contains 16 residues. CDR3 bases: TGTGCCAGCAGCTTGGTTTCGGTCACCTACACCGGGGAGCTGTTTTTT. The encoded protein is CASSLVSVTYTGELFF.

The chain joins TRBV23-1 to TRBJ2-1; 10 positions match TRBD1. TRBV23-1 is filed as an ORF, its function uncertain. Germline trimming cut 2 bases from V and 5 bases from J; bases unmatched to any gene: 6. The CDR3 is 16 amino acids. CDR3 DNA sequence: TGCGCCAGCAGTCAAGCCGGGACAGGGGTTAACAATGAGCAGTTCTTC. Translated: CASSQAGTGVNNEQFF.

V and J are TRBV4-3 and TRBJ1-2; TRBD1 is a possible D gene (6 bases). Trimming removed 6 bases at V and 7 bases at J, with 18 bases between. Germline CDR1 is LGHNA and CDR2 is YSLEER. This CDR3 region has 14 residues. The CDR3 sequence: CASSPNQGPFGYTF. The CDR3 bases are TGCGCCAGCAGTCCAAATCAGGGGCCGTTTGGCTACACCTTC.